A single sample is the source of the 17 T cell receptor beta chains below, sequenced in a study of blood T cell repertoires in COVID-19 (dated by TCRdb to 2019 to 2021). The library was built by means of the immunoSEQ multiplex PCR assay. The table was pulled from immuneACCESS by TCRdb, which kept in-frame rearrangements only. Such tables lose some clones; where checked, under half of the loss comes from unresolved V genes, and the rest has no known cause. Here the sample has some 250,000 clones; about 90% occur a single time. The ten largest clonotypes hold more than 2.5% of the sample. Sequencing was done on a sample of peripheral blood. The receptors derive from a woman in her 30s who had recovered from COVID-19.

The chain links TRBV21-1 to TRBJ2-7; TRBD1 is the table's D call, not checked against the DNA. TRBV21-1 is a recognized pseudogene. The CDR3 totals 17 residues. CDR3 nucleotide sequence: TGTGCCAGCATTCATGATGATGGGGCGGACGCTTCCTACGAGCAGTACTTC. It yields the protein CASIHDDGADASYEQYF.

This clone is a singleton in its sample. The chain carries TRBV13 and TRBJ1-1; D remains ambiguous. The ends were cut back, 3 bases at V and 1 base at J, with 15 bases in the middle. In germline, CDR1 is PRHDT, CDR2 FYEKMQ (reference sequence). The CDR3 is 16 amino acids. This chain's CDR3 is CASSFLFGSENTEAFF. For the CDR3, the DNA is TGTGCCAGCAGCTTTCTATTCGGGAGTGAGAACACTGAAGCTTTCTTT.

This CDR3 is CASSQELGQTFPTDTQYF. The CDR3 nucleotides read TGCGCCAGCAGCCAAGAACTGGGACAAACTTTCCCGACAGATACGCAGTATTTT. The chain employs TRBV4-3 and TRBJ2-3; possibly TRBD1 for D (6 bases). The CDR3 loop spans 18 amino acids. V was clipped by 0 bases and J by 3 bases, with 19 bases between them. The germline V gene has CDR1 LGHNA and CDR2 YSLEER.

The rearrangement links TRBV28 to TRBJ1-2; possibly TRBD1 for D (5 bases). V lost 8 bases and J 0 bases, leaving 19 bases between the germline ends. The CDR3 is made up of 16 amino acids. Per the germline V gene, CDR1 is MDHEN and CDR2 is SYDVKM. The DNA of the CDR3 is TGTGCCAGCTTAAGTTTAGGGGCAGGATCTAACTATGGCTACACCTTC. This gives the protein CASLSLGAGSNYGYTF.

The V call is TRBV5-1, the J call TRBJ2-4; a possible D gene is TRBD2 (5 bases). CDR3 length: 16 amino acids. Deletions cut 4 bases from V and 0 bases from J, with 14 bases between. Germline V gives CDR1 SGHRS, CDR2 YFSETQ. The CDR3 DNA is TGCGCCAGCAGCCCCGGGGTGGGGATAGCCAAAAACATTCAGTACTTC. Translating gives CASSPGVGIAKNIQYF.

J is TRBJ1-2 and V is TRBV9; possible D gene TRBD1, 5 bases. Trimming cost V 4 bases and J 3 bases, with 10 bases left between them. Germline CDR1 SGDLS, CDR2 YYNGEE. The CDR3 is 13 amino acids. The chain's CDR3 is CASSPRDYYGYTF. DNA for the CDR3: TGTGCCAGCAGCCCCCGGGACTACTATGGCTACACCTTC.

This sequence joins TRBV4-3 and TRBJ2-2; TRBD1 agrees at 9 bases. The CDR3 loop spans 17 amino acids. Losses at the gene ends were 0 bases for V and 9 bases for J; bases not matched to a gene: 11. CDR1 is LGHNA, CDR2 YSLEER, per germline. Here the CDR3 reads CASSQDPTGGLPRELFF. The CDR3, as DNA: TGCGCCAGCAGCCAAGACCCCACAGGGGGCCTACCTAGGGAGCTGTTTTTT.

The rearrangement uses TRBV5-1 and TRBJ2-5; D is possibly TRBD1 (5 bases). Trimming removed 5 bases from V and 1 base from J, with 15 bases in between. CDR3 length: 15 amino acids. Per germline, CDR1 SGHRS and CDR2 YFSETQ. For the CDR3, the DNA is TGCGCCAGCAGACCCAATACAGGAGTCCAAGAGACCCAGTACTTC. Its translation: CASRPNTGVQETQYF.

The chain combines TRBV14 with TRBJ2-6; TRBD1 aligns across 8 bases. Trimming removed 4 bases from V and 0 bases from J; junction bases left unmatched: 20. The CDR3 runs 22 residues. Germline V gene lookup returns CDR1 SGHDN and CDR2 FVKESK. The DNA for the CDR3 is TGTGCCAGCAGCCTTACGACAGGGGAGCAAAGGGACCCTAACTCTGGGGCCAACGTCCTGACTTTC. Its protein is CASSLTTGEQRDPNSGANVLTF.

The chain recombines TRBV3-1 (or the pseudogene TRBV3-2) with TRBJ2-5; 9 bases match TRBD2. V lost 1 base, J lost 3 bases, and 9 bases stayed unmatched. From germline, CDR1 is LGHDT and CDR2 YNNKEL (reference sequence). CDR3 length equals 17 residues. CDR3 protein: CASSQALAGRVKETQYF. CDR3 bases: TGTGCCAGCAGCCAAGCTCTAGCGGGGAGAGTAAAAGAGACCCAGTACTTC.

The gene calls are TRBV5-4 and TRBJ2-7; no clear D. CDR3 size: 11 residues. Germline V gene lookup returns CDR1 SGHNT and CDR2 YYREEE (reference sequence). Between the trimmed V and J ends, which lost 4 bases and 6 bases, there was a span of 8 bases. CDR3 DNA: TGTGCCAGCAGCCCCCTAGGCGAGCAGTACTTC. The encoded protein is CASSPLGEQYF.

In DNA form, the CDR3 reads TGTGCCAGCAGTTACTCCGAGGACAGGGTGGGTTACGAGCAGTACTTC. Translating gives CASSYSEDRVGYEQYF. The J gene is TRBJ2-7, the V gene TRBV6-5; 8 bases map to TRBD1. The germline V gene encodes CDR1 MNHEY and CDR2 SVGAGI. Trimming removed 0 bases from V and 4 bases from J; junction bases left unmatched: 8. The CDR3 has 16 residues.

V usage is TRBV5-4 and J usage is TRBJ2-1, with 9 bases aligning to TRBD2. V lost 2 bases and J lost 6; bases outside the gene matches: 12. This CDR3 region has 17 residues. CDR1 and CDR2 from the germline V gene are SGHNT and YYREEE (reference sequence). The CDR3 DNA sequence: TGTGCCAGCAGCTTAGGGGCTCTCGGCGGGGGGGCCAATGAGCAGTTCTTC. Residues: CASSLGALGGGANEQFF.

The CDR3 sequence: CASSRSGGALTDTQYF. CDR3 nucleotide sequence: TGTGCCAGCAGCCGAAGCGGGGGGGCTCTCACAGATACGCAGTATTTT. V gene TRBV3-1 (or the pseudogene TRBV3-2) combines with J gene TRBJ2-3; TRBD2 agrees at 10 bases. CDR3 length: 16 residues. Germline V gene data show CDR1 as LGHDT and CDR2 as YNNKEL (reference sequence). J was trimmed by 2 bases and V by 4 bases; bases with no gene match: 6.

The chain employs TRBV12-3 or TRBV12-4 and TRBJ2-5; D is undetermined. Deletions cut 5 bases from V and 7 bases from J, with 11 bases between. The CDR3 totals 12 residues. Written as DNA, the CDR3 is TGTGCCAGCAGTACTACACTCGGGACCCAGTACTTC. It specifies CASSTTLGTQYF.

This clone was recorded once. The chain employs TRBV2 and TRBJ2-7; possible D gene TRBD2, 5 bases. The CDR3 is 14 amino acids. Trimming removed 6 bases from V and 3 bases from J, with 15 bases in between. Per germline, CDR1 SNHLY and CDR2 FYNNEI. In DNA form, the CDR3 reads TGTGCCAGCAGCAGGACTGCGTCGGGCTACGAGCAGTACTTC. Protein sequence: CASSRTASGYEQYF.

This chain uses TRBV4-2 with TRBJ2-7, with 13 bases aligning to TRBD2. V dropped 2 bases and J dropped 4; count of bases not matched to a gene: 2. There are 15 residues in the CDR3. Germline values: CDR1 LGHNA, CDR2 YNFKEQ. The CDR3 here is CASSQTSGGEYEQYF. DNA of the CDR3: TGTGCCAGCAGCCAAACTAGCGGGGGGGAGTACGAGCAGTACTTC.